Listed below are T cell receptor beta chains from one sample, sequenced in a study of metastatic and nonmetastatic thyroid tumors. TCRdb re-called the PCR reads with MiXCR. The table records roughly 16,000 clones, 15% to 19% of them present only once. The sample consisted of blood. The receptors shown here come from a female donor with papillary thyroid cancer or a benign thyroid nodule (not recorded which). Some clones in this sample may be carry-over from other donors' samples. CDR3s include the opening cysteine and the closing phenylalanine or tryptophan. The order of the fields is CDR3 DNA, CDR3 protein, D gene, J gene, clone size, V gene. D genes are given only for firm matches. Size tells how often a clone was seen (once, few, many) or the class of an expanded clone, and some rows leave it out.

cdr3_nt: TGTGCCAGCTCACCACCCTGGGAGGCAGGCGAGACCCAGTACTTC; cdr3_aa: CASSPPWEAGETQYF; d_call: -; j_call: TRBJ2-5; clone_size: many; v_call: TRBV18
cdr3_nt: TGTGCCACCAGTGATAGGCGTACCGGGACTAGCGGGAAGAACAATGAGCAGTTCTTC; cdr3_aa: CATSDRRTGTSGKNNEQFF; d_call: TRBD2; j_call: TRBJ2-1; clone_size: many; v_call: TRBV24-1
cdr3_nt: TGCGCCAGCAGCTTGGAGGGCGGGGGGGCATCAGATACGCAGTATTTT; cdr3_aa: CASSLEGGGASDTQYF; d_call: TRBD2; j_call: TRBJ2-3; clone_size: many; v_call: TRBV5-1
cdr3_nt: TGTGCCAGCAGCACCGGGGCCAATCAGCCCCAGCATTTT; cdr3_aa: CASSTGANQPQHF; d_call: -; j_call: TRBJ1-5; clone_size: many; v_call: TRBV11-2
cdr3_nt: TGTGCCAGCAGTCCGGGACTAGCGGCCTACGAGCAGTACTTC; cdr3_aa: CASSPGLAAYEQYF; d_call: TRBD2; j_call: TRBJ2-7; clone_size: few; v_call: TRBV6-4
cdr3_nt: TGTGCCATCCGGGGGTGGGGTGACGCTGAAGCTTTCTTT; cdr3_aa: CAIRGWGDAEAFF; d_call: -; j_call: TRBJ1-1; clone_size: many; v_call: TRBV10-3
cdr3_nt: TGCGCCAGCAGCCAAGAGGGACAGGGAATTTACGAGCAGTACTTC; cdr3_aa: CASSQEGQGIYEQYF; d_call: TRBD1; j_call: TRBJ2-7; clone_size: -; v_call: TRBV4-1
cdr3_nt: TGTGCCAGCAGCGCCCTTGGACTAGCGGGAACAGAGACCCAGTACTTC; cdr3_aa: CASSALGLAGTETQYF; d_call: TRBD2; j_call: TRBJ2-5; clone_size: many; v_call: TRBV9
cdr3_nt: TGTGCCAGCAGGGATGGGGGATGGGCATCCTACAATGAGCAGTTCTTC; cdr3_aa: CASRDGGWASYNEQFF; d_call: -; j_call: TRBJ2-1; clone_size: -; v_call: TRBV9
cdr3_nt: TGTGCCAGCAGTTTCGGGGTAGGGGTCAATCAGCCCCAGCATTTT; cdr3_aa: CASSFGVGVNQPQHF; d_call: -; j_call: TRBJ1-5; clone_size: medium-sized; v_call: TRBV28
cdr3_nt: TGTGCCAGCAGTGTGACTAGCGGAACTAGCACAGATACGCAGTATTTT; cdr3_aa: CASSVTSGTSTDTQYF; d_call: TRBD2; j_call: TRBJ2-3; clone_size: many; v_call: TRBV6-4
cdr3_nt: TGCGCCAGCCTTAAGGGGACAGGATTTGCAGATACGCAGTATTTT; cdr3_aa: CASLKGTGFADTQYF; d_call: TRBD1; j_call: TRBJ2-3; clone_size: many; v_call: TRBV5-1
cdr3_nt: TGTGCCAGAAGTTCCTACTTGAACACAGGGGAGCTGTTTTTT; cdr3_aa: CARSSYLNTGELFF; d_call: -; j_call: TRBJ2-2; clone_size: few; v_call: TRBV6-5
cdr3_nt: TGCGCCAGCAGTGCGGGGCTCGGGGGCCGTGACCAAGAGACCCAGTACTTC; cdr3_aa: CASSAGLGGRDQETQYF; d_call: -; j_call: TRBJ2-5; clone_size: few; v_call: TRBV10-2
cdr3_nt: TGTGCCAGCAGCCCACCCTCTGGAAACACCATATATTTT; cdr3_aa: CASSPPSGNTIYF; d_call: -; j_call: TRBJ1-3; clone_size: many; v_call: TRBV7-9
cdr3_nt: TGTGCCACCAGTGACAGTAGCGGTCCTGGCCAGTACTTC; cdr3_aa: CATSDSSGPGQYF; d_call: -; j_call: TRBJ2-5; clone_size: medium-sized; v_call: TRBV24-1
cdr3_nt: TGTGCCAGCAGCCTGCGACAGGCGATATTCAAGTTCTTC; cdr3_aa: CASSLRQAIFKFF; d_call: -; j_call: TRBJ2-1; clone_size: many; v_call: TRBV3-1
cdr3_nt: TGTGCCAGCAGCTTAGTGCGGGGGTTCACAGATACGCAGTATTTT; cdr3_aa: CASSLVRGFTDTQYF; d_call: TRBD2; j_call: TRBJ2-3; clone_size: many; v_call: TRBV7-9
cdr3_nt: TGCAGCACACCCAGACAGGGAATGAACACTGAAGCTTTCTTT; cdr3_aa: CSTPRQGMNTEAFF; d_call: TRBD1; j_call: TRBJ1-1; clone_size: many; v_call: TRBV20-1
cdr3_nt: TGTGCCAGCTCATCCCGGGACAGGGGTTTGAATACGCAGTATTTT; cdr3_aa: CASSSRDRGLNTQYF; d_call: TRBD1; j_call: TRBJ2-3; clone_size: many; v_call: TRBV18
cdr3_nt: TGTGCCAGCAGCCCCCCGGGGATCTACGAGCAGTACTTC; cdr3_aa: CASSPPGIYEQYF; d_call: -; j_call: TRBJ2-7; clone_size: medium-sized; v_call: TRBV6-2/TRBV6-3
cdr3_nt: TGCGCCAGCAGCTCGAGTTGGCAAGGCTACACCTTC; cdr3_aa: CASSSSWQGYTF; d_call: -; j_call: TRBJ1-2; clone_size: many; v_call: TRBV5-1
cdr3_nt: TGTGCCAGCAGTTCTCCTAGCGGGGGTCAAAATGAGCAGTTCTTC; cdr3_aa: CASSSPSGGQNEQFF; d_call: TRBD2; j_call: TRBJ2-1; clone_size: -; v_call: TRBV11-2
cdr3_nt: TGCGCCAGCAGCCCTTCCCCTCCCTACAGGGTCCTCTATGGCTACACCTTC; cdr3_aa: CASSPSPPYRVLYGYTF; d_call: -; j_call: TRBJ1-2; clone_size: -; v_call: TRBV5-1
cdr3_nt: TGTGCCAGCAGCCGACTGCCCTGGGAAGCCGAGCAGTACTTC; cdr3_aa: CASSRLPWEAEQYF; d_call: -; j_call: TRBJ2-7; clone_size: many; v_call: TRBV7-9
cdr3_nt: TGCGCCAGCAGCTTGGGACAGGGTTACGGTGGCTACACCTTC; cdr3_aa: CASSLGQGYGGYTF; d_call: TRBD1; j_call: TRBJ1-2; clone_size: many; v_call: TRBV5-1
cdr3_nt: TGTGCCAGCAGCGTAGGCGGGGGGGCGGTCAATGAGCAGTTCTTC; cdr3_aa: CASSVGGGAVNEQFF; d_call: TRBD2; j_call: TRBJ2-1; clone_size: -; v_call: TRBV9
cdr3_nt: TGTGCCAGCAGCCAAGGGTGGTCGGGACTAGCGGGAAGCGGGGCCAACGTCCTGACTTTC; cdr3_aa: CASSQGWSGLAGSGANVLTF; d_call: TRBD2; j_call: TRBJ2-6; clone_size: many; v_call: TRBV4-2
cdr3_nt: TGTGCCAGTAGTAGTGGGGGAGGAATGTACGAGCAGTACTTC; cdr3_aa: CASSSGGGMYEQYF; d_call: -; j_call: TRBJ2-7; clone_size: many; v_call: TRBV19
cdr3_nt: TGTGCCACCAGCAGAGTTGGACAGATCTATGGCTACACCTTC; cdr3_aa: CATSRVGQIYGYTF; d_call: -; j_call: TRBJ1-2; clone_size: medium-sized; v_call: TRBV15
cdr3_nt: TGTGCCAGCAGTGAGCGGGAGCACGGGGAGCTGTTTTTT; cdr3_aa: CASSEREHGELFF; d_call: TRBD2; j_call: TRBJ2-2; clone_size: -; v_call: TRBV6-4
cdr3_nt: TGTGCCAGCTCCCGGCGACAGGGGGAGACCCAGTACTTC; cdr3_aa: CASSRRQGETQYF; d_call: TRBD1; j_call: TRBJ2-5; clone_size: many; v_call: TRBV18
cdr3_nt: TGCGCCAGCAGCTTGGTTGGGGGGAGTGACGAGACCCAGTACTTC; cdr3_aa: CASSLVGGSDETQYF; d_call: -; j_call: TRBJ2-5; clone_size: many; v_call: TRBV5-1
cdr3_nt: TGTGCCAGCAGCCGAACTAGCGGGGGCTCCTACGAGCAGTACTTC; cdr3_aa: CASSRTSGGSYEQYF; d_call: TRBD2; j_call: TRBJ2-7; clone_size: medium-sized; v_call: TRBV7-2
cdr3_nt: TGTGCCAGTAGTATTCCCAGAGACTATGGCTACACCTTC; cdr3_aa: CASSIPRDYGYTF; d_call: -; j_call: TRBJ1-2; clone_size: few; v_call: TRBV19
cdr3_nt: TGTGCCAGCAGTTTGGGCGGGGGGTTCACAGATACGCAGTATTTT; cdr3_aa: CASSLGGGFTDTQYF; d_call: TRBD2; j_call: TRBJ2-3; clone_size: many; v_call: TRBV12-3/TRBV12-4
cdr3_nt: TGTGACATCAGCCCATACGGCGGAAGCCTGGGCTACACCTTC; cdr3_aa: CDISPYGGSLGYTF; d_call: -; j_call: TRBJ1-2; clone_size: -; v_call: TRBV25-1
cdr3_nt: TGTGCCAGCTCGATTTCTTCCCCCTACGAGCAGTACTTC; cdr3_aa: CASSISSPYEQYF; d_call: -; j_call: TRBJ2-7; clone_size: few; v_call: TRBV6-1
cdr3_nt: TGTGCCAGCAGTGAATTAAGTGTGGCTGAAGCTTTCTTT; cdr3_aa: CASSELSVAEAFF; d_call: -; j_call: TRBJ1-1; clone_size: few; v_call: TRBV6-1
cdr3_nt: TGTGCCAGCAGCTTAGCAGGGGAAGGAGGTGGCTACACCTTC; cdr3_aa: CASSLAGEGGGYTF; d_call: -; j_call: TRBJ1-2; clone_size: many; v_call: TRBV7-9
cdr3_nt: TGTGCCAGCAGTTTGGAGGGAGGGTTTAATGAAAAACTGTTTTTT; cdr3_aa: CASSLEGGFNEKLFF; d_call: -; j_call: TRBJ1-4; clone_size: many; v_call: TRBV28
cdr3_nt: TGCAGTGCTAGAGATGTTCTAGCGCCCAGCTCCTACGAGCAGTACTTC; cdr3_aa: CSARDVLAPSSYEQYF; d_call: -; j_call: TRBJ2-7; clone_size: medium-sized; v_call: TRBV20-1
cdr3_nt: TGTGCCAGCAGTGAAGGAGGGATCAGGACCTACGAGCAGTACTTC; cdr3_aa: CASSEGGIRTYEQYF; d_call: -; j_call: TRBJ2-7; clone_size: medium-sized; v_call: TRBV6-1
cdr3_nt: TGTGCCAGTAGTACCGGCGCAGGGGGCTACGAGCAGTACTTC; cdr3_aa: CASSTGAGGYEQYF; d_call: TRBD1; j_call: TRBJ2-7; clone_size: -; v_call: TRBV19
cdr3_nt: TGTGCCAGCAGTGAGGGGTTCCTACGAGGGCAGTACTTC; cdr3_aa: CASSEGFLRGQYF; d_call: -; j_call: TRBJ2-7; clone_size: many; v_call: TRBV25-1
cdr3_nt: TGTGCCAGCAGTCGCCTGGACAGCAAGCAGTTCTTC; cdr3_aa: CASSRLDSKQFF; d_call: -; j_call: TRBJ2-1; clone_size: medium-sized; v_call: TRBV12-3/TRBV12-4
cdr3_nt: TGTGCCAGCAGCTTGAGTGTAGGGGGTGGCGATGAGCAGTTCTTC; cdr3_aa: CASSLSVGGGDEQFF; d_call: -; j_call: TRBJ2-1; clone_size: many; v_call: TRBV5-6
cdr3_nt: TGTGCCAGCAGTCGGGACAGGGTGCGGAACACCGGGGAGCTGTTTTTC; cdr3_aa: CASSRDRVRNTGELFF; d_call: TRBD1; j_call: TRBJ2-2; clone_size: few; v_call: TRBV28
cdr3_nt: TGTGCCAGCAGTTTAAAGGGGCCTCCCTATGGCTACACCTTC; cdr3_aa: CASSLKGPPYGYTF; d_call: -; j_call: TRBJ1-2; clone_size: medium-sized; v_call: TRBV28
cdr3_nt: TGTGCCAGCAGCGTATCCGGGACAGGGAATGAAAAACTGTTTTTT; cdr3_aa: CASSVSGTGNEKLFF; d_call: TRBD1; j_call: TRBJ1-4; clone_size: -; v_call: TRBV5-6
cdr3_nt: TGTGCCAGCAGAGCGGGGACAAACACCGGGGAGCTGTTTTTT; cdr3_aa: CASRAGTNTGELFF; d_call: -; j_call: TRBJ2-2; clone_size: many; v_call: TRBV9
cdr3_nt: TGTGCCAGCAGCTTTTGGGACCGGACGAACTATGGCTACACCTTC; cdr3_aa: CASSFWDRTNYGYTF; d_call: -; j_call: TRBJ1-2; clone_size: many; v_call: TRBV5-4
cdr3_nt: TGTGCCAGCAGTTGGCCTAGCGGGGGGAATGAGCAGTTCTTC; cdr3_aa: CASSWPSGGNEQFF; d_call: TRBD2; j_call: TRBJ2-1; clone_size: medium-sized; v_call: TRBV28
cdr3_nt: TGTGCCAGCAGCCCCCTGGGGGGCGGCGAGCAGTACTTC; cdr3_aa: CASSPLGGGEQYF; d_call: -; j_call: TRBJ2-7; clone_size: many; v_call: TRBV3-1